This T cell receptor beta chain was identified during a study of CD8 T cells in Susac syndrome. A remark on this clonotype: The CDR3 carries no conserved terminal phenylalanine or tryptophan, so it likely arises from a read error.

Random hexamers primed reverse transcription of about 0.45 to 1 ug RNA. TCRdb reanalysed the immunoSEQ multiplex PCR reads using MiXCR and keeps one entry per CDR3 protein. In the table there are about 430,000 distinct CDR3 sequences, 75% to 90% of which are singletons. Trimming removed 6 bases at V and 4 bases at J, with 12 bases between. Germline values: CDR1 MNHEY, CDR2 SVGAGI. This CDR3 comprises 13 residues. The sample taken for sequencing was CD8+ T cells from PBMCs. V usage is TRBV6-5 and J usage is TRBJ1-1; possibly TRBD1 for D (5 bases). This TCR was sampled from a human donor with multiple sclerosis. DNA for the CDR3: TGTGCCAGCAGGCTACAGGAGGGCACTGAAGCTTTCCTT. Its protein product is CASRLQEGTEAFL.